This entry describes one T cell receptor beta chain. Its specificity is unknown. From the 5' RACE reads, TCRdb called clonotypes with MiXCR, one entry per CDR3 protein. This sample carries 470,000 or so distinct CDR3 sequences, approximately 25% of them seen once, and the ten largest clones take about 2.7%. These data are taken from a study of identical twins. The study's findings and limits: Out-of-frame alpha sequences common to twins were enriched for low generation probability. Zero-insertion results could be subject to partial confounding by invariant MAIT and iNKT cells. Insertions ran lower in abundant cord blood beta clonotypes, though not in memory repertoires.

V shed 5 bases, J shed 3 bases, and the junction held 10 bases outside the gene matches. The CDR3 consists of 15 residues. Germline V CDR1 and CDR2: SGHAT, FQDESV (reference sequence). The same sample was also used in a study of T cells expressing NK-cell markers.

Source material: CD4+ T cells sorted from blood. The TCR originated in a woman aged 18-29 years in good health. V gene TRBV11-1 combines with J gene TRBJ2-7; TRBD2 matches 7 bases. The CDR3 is CASSTRGASGYEQYF. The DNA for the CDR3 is TGTGCCAGCAGCACACGGGGTGCTAGCGGCTACGAGCAGTACTTC.